The clone carrying this T cell receptor beta chain was seen at least ten times. Its target is not known. The data stem from a study of early T cells in non-severe SARS-CoV-2 infection. Study-level information: Sequenced material consisted of bulk RNA (from unsorted whole blood), and chains were unpaired. Study-wide points: Matching with VDJdb favored anti-spike CD8 responses (missing private and CD4 specificities).

Unique molecular identifier tags were affixed to discrete cDNA molecules. TCRdb used MiXCR to reprocess the 5' RACE reads, holding one entry per CDR3 protein. Of tens of thousands of distinct CDR3 sequences listed, 12% to 15% are singletons. The CDR3 is made up of 13 amino acids. Trimming at V came to 5 bases and at J to 5 bases, leaving 4 bases not matched to a gene. Germline V gives CDR1 SGHTA, CDR2 FQGNSA. Sequencing input: whole blood. This clonotype originated in an adult who was a healthcare worker with PCR-confirmed SARS-CoV-2 infection or an uninfected control (not recorded which). V usage is TRBV7-2 and J usage is TRBJ2-5; 8 nucleotides match TRBD1. CDR3 protein: CASSPQGGETQYF. The CDR3 region has the DNA TGTGCCAGCAGCCCACAGGGGGGCGAGACCCAGTACTTC.